Shown below are 10 T cell receptor beta chains from a single sample sequenced in a study of T cell repertoires in ileal Crohn's disease (dated by TCRdb to between 2017 and 2020). Libraries were made using the immunoSEQ multiplex PCR assay. TCRdb mirrors the immuneACCESS table, restricted to in-frame sequences. Some clones are absent from its copies; in checked studies, under half trace to an unresolved V gene, and the reason for the others is unknown. A total of about 15,000 clones appear in this sample, around 88% of them only once. Jointly, the top ten make up around 5.4% of the sample. Source material: ileal tissue. These receptors were taken from an adult with Crohn's disease.

This clone appeared once. The chain employs TRBV27 and TRBJ1-6; maybe TRBD1 (5 bases). The germline V gene has CDR1 MNHEY and CDR2 SMNVEV (reference sequence). The CDR3 has 15 residues. V was cut by 2 bases and J by 10 bases, with 15 bases left in between. CDR3 DNA sequence: TGTGCCAGCAGTTTAGCGGGGGATGGGGGGTCACCCCTCCACTTT. Encoded protein: CASSLAGDGGSPLHF.

The chain is built from TRBV6-1 and TRBJ2-4; D may be TRBD1 (6 bases). The V end was cut by 0 bases, the J end by 0 bases, with 15 bases between. The CDR3 loop spans 18 amino acids. Germline loops: CDR1 MNHNS, CDR2 SASEGT. The CDR3 coding sequence is TGTGCCAGCAGTGAAGCTTTTTTTCTGGGGGCAGCCAAAAACATTCAGTACTTC. It codes for CASSEAFFLGAAKNIQYF.

The chain is built from TRBV18 and TRBJ2-2; 9 positions match TRBD2. Trimming took 1 base from V and 5 from J; bases not matched to a gene: 5. The CDR3 runs to 16 residues. From germline, CDR1 is KGHSH and CDR2 LQKENI. Here the CDR3 DNA reads TGTGCCAGCTCACCACAGCGGGAGGCCGCAACCGGGGAGCTGTTTTTT. It specifies CASSPQREAATGELFF.

Only one count was recorded for this clone. The rearrangement links TRBV2 to TRBJ2-2, with D possibly matching TRBD2 (6 bases). Germline values: CDR1 SNHLY, CDR2 FYNNEI. The CDR3 contains 15 residues. Trimming cost V 4 bases and J 4 bases, with 13 bases left between them. CDR3 nucleotide sequence: TGTGCCAGCAGTGTATTCGGGGGAGCCACCGGGGAGCTGTTTTTT. This encodes CASSVFGGATGELFF. Looking up the rest from reference TRBV2 and TRBJ2-2 gives the full variable domain: EPEVTQTPSHQVTQMGQEVILRCVPISNHLYFYWYRQILGQKVEFLVSFYNNEISEKSEIFDDQFSVERPDGSNFTLKIRSTKLEDSAMYFCASSVFGGATGELFFGEGSRLTVL.

The rearrangement links TRBV7-8 to TRBJ2-1; 7 bases line up with TRBD1. The CDR3 is 12 amino acids. CDR1 and CDR2 (germline): SGHVS, FQNEAQ. V shed 6 bases and J 8 bases; nucleotides not matched to a gene: 4. DNA for the CDR3: TGTGCCAGCAGTTTTAGGGGGCATGAGCAGTTCTTC. It encodes CASSFRGHEQFF.

J is TRBJ2-7 and V is TRBV6-1; 8 bases align to TRBD1. V was clipped by 4 bases and J by 6 bases; unmatched bases: 5. CDR1 is MNHNS and CDR2 is SASEGT in the germline V gene. The CDR3 contains 13 residues. The CDR3 loop is CASSADRGGEQYF. Here the CDR3 DNA reads TGTGCCAGCAGTGCCGACAGGGGCGGCGAGCAGTACTTC.

The chain employs TRBV5-5 and TRBJ2-7; D might be TRBD1 (5 bases). The CDR3 has 13 residues. Germline CDR1 reads SGHKS; CDR2 reads YYEKEE (reference sequence). Trimming stripped 2 bases from V and 3 bases from J, with 9 bases between. Here the CDR3 reads CASSFQGYYEQYF. The CDR3 bases are TGTGCCAGCAGCTTCCAGGGTTACTACGAGCAGTACTTC.

The chain uses TRBV30 and TRBJ2-5, with 9 bases aligning to TRBD2. The germline V gene has CDR1 GTSNPN and CDR2 SVGIG (reference sequence). V shed 3 bases, J shed 5 bases, and the junction held 22 bases outside the gene matches. The CDR3 extends over 19 amino acids. CDR3 DNA: TGTGCCTGGAGCCCCCGAGGGCTAGCGGGGCTGGGACTGGCGGAGACCCAGTACTTC. This gives the protein CAWSPRGLAGLGLAETQYF.

The rearrangement uses TRBV7-3 and TRBJ2-7; D ambiguous. The CDR3 runs to 14 residues. V was clipped by 6 bases and J by 6 bases, with 18 bases between them. Germline V gives CDR1 SGHTA, CDR2 FQGTGA. The CDR3 spells CASRSSGPQAEQYF. As DNA, the CDR3 is TGTGCCAGCAGGTCGAGTGGGCCCCAAGCCGAGCAGTACTTC.

The chain employs TRBV5-1 and TRBJ2-7; unclear D gene. V gave up 0 bases and J gave up 0 bases, with 4 bases separating them. The CDR3 runs 13 residues. In germline, CDR1 is SGHRS, CDR2 YFSETQ. CDR3 amino acids: CASSLALSYEQYF. As DNA, the CDR3 is TGCGCCAGCAGCTTGGCACTCTCCTACGAGCAGTACTTC. Full variable domain (outside the CDR3, taken from reference TRBV5-1 and TRBJ2-7): KAGVTQTPRYLIKTRGQQVTLSCSPISGHRSVSWYQQTPGQGLQFLFEYFSETQRNKGNFPGRFSGRQFSNSRSEMNVSTLELGDSALYLCASSLALSYEQYFGPGTRLTVT.